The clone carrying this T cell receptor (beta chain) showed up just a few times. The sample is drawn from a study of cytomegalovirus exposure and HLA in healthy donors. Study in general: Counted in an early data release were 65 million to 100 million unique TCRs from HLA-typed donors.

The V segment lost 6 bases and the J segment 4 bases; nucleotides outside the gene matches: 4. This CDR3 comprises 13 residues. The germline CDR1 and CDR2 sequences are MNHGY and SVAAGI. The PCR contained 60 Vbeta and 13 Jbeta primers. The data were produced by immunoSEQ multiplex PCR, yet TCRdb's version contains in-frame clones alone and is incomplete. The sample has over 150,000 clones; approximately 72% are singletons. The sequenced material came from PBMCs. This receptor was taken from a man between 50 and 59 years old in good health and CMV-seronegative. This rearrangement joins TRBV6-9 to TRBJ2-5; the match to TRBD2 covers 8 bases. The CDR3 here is CASRGGLGETQYF. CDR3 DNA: TGTGCCAGCAGGGGGGGACTAGGAGAGACCCAGTACTTC.